Below are 6 T cell receptor beta chains sequenced from a single sample in a study of blood T cell repertoires in COVID-19. Profiling relied on immunoSEQ multiplex PCR, and the TCRdb table lists in-frame clones only, not all of them. The sample carries 150,000 to 200,000 clones, roughly 87% recorded once. Sequenced sample: peripheral blood. These receptors were collected from a middle-aged woman with acute or convalescent COVID-19.

J is TRBJ2-7 and V is TRBV2; D might be TRBD1 (6 bases). There are 15 residues in the CDR3. The germline CDR1 and CDR2 sequences are SNHLY and FYNNEI. The V and J ends lost 9 bases and 5 bases respectively, with 23 bases between them. DNA of the CDR3: TGTGCCAGTGATGCCGGGACAAATGTCATAGACGAGCAGTACTTC. It is translated as CASDAGTNVIDEQYF. Full variable domain (remainder filled in from reference TRBV2 and TRBJ2-7): EPEVTQTPSHQVTQMGQEVILRCVPISNHLYFYWYRQILGQKVEFLVSFYNNEISEKSEIFDDQFSVERPDGSNFTLKIRSTKLEDSAMYFCASDAGTNVIDEQYFGPGTRLTVT.

The V call is TRBV23-1, the J call TRBJ2-1, with unresolved D. TRBV23-1 is an ORF; its function is uncertain. Trimming stripped 2 bases from V and 0 bases from J, with 8 bases between. This CDR3 has 15 amino acids. In DNA form, the CDR3 reads TGCGCCAGCAGTCAAATCGGTAACTCCTACAATGAGCAGTTCTTC. Amino acid sequence: CASSQIGNSYNEQFF.

V and J are TRBV3-1 (or the pseudogene TRBV3-2) and TRBJ1-6, with D maybe TRBD1 (5 bases). The CDR3 runs to 14 residues. Trimming pared 5 bases from V and 8 bases from J, leaving 13 bases between. Looked up from germline, CDR1 is LGHDT and CDR2 is YNNKEL (reference sequence). The CDR3 coding sequence is TGTGCCAGCAGCGCCCGGGACTTAGATTCACCCCTCCACTTT. This encodes CASSARDLDSPLHF.

CDR3 sequence: CATRRAFGTSGSGNEQFF. CDR3 nucleotide sequence: TGTGCCACCAGACGGGCCTTCGGGACTAGCGGGAGTGGCAATGAGCAGTTCTTC. The rearrangement joins TRBV15 to TRBJ2-1; 14 nucleotides match TRBD2. The germline gives CDR1 LNHNV, CDR2 YYDKDF (reference sequence). This CDR3 spans 18 amino acids. Germline trimming cut 6 bases from V and 6 bases from J; bases unmatched to any gene: 13.

Note on this clone: Since no conserved phenylalanine or tryptophan closes the CDR3, a read error is the likely cause. The gene calls are TRBV27 and TRBJ2-4; 7 positions agree with TRBD2. V was clipped by 6 bases and J by 2 bases; unmatched bases: 10. From germline, CDR1 is MNHEY and CDR2 SMNVEV (reference sequence). The CDR3 sequence is 16 residues long. In DNA form, the CDR3 reads TGTGCCAGCAGGGCGGGAGCCGACGCGACCAAAAACATTCAGTACCTC. It translates to CASRAGADATKNIQYL.

CDR3 coding DNA: TGCGCCAGCAGCCACCTGAAGGGGGGACTATTTGCTGGGGCCAACGTCCTGACTTTC. Translating it yields CASSHLKGGLFAGANVLTF. This rearrangement joins TRBV4-1 to TRBJ2-6, with D perhaps matching TRBD2 (7 bases). CDR1 MGHRA and CDR2 YSYEKL come from the germline V gene. Trimming cost V 3 bases and J 2 bases, with 20 bases left between them. The CDR3 is 19 amino acids.